One and the same sample provided the 30 T cell receptor beta chains below, sequenced in a study of vaccination and CD4 T cells after COVID-19. These TCRs' antigens remain unknown. The sample's treatment: roughly 11-day PBMC culture with coronavirus spike peptide pools or control peptides (ViraFEST assay). Cultured CD4+ T-cell DNA underwent Oncomine TCR Beta short-read sequencing. In TCRdb, the PCR reads were re-called with MiXCR into one record per CDR3 protein. The sample holds some 14,000 distinct CDR3 sequences, about a fifth seen once. The material was CD4+ T cells from blood, cultured in vitro, obtained before SARS-CoV-2 vaccination. The source is a human donor who received a COVID-19 vaccine.

In this sample, this clonotype is medium-sized. The chain uses TRBV6-1 and TRBJ1-5; no reliable D call. The CDR3 spans 12 residues. Trimming took off 6 bases at V and 4 bases at J, with 7 bases between the two ends. Germline V lookup: CDR1 MNHNS, CDR2 SASEGT. The chain's CDR3 is CASRRGNQPQHF. The DNA of the CDR3 is TGTGCCAGCAGGCGAGGGAATCAGCCCCAGCATTTT.

The rearrangement links TRBV28 to TRBJ1-4, with 7 positions matching TRBD1. Trimming cost V 5 bases and J 8 bases; bases outside gene matches: 8. The CDR3 is 14 residues long. The germline V gene has CDR1 MDHEN and CDR2 SYDVKM. CDR3 amino acids: CASSLRDRAEKLFF. CDR3 bases: TGTGCCAGCAGTCTGCGAGACAGGGCCGAAAAACTGTTTTTT. Variable domain in full (rest from reference TRBV28 and TRBJ1-4): DVKVTQSSRYLVKRTGEKVFLECVQDMDHENMFWYRQDPGLGLRLIYFSYDVKMKEKGDIPEGYSVSREKKERFSLILESASTNQTSMYLCASSLRDRAEKLFFGSGTQLSVL.

J is TRBJ1-4 and V is TRBV7-9, with D possibly TRBD1 on 5 matching bases. There are 17 residues in the CDR3. Germline CDR1 reads SEHNR; CDR2 reads FQNEAQ (reference sequence). V lost 4 bases and J lost 6, with 21 bases in between. The DNA for the CDR3 is TGTGCCAGCAGCTCCATTACTGCGGGACTACTACATGAAAAACTGTTTTTT. Protein product: CASSSITAGLLHEKLFF.

The chain is built from TRBV5-1 and TRBJ1-6; maybe TRBD1 (6 bases). This CDR3 has 16 residues. Trimming took 0 bases from V and 4 from J, leaving 11 bases between them. The germline CDR1 and CDR2 sequences are SGHRS and YFSETQ. CDR3 sequence (DNA): TGCGCCAGCAGCTTGGACGGCAGGGGTTATAATTCACCCCTCCACTTT. This encodes CASSLDGRGYNSPLHF.

The chain has TRBV11-3 and TRBJ2-3; 9 positions agree with TRBD1. This CDR3 has 16 residues. CDR1 is SGHNT, CDR2 YENEEA, per germline. Trimming removed 1 base from V and 2 bases from J; junction bases left unmatched: 4. CDR3 nucleotide sequence: TGTGCCAGCAGCTTAGGGGGACAGGGAGACACAGATACGCAGTATTTT. The encoded protein is CASSLGGQGDTDTQYF.

By share, this clonotype counts as medium-sized. The rearrangement links TRBV6-1 to TRBJ1-5, with a weak D call TRBD1 (5 bases). There are 15 residues in the CDR3. The V end lost 8 bases, the J end lost 3 bases, and 17 bases lay between the germline ends. Germline CDR1 and CDR2: MNHNS and SASEGT. For the CDR3, the DNA is TGTGCCAGCTGGGCGGGGGATGGTTTCAATCAGCCCCAGCATTTT. This gives the protein CASWAGDGFNQPQHF.

The chain combines TRBV6-4 with TRBJ2-2, with 9 bases matching TRBD1. CDR1 and CDR2 (germline): MRHNA, SNTAGT. The CDR3 consists of 15 residues. Trimming removed 6 bases from V and 5 bases from J; junction bases left unmatched: 7. The CDR3 region is CASSLTGGETGELFF. The CDR3 DNA reads as TGTGCCAGCAGCTTAACAGGGGGCGAGACCGGGGAGCTGTTTTTT.

The rearrangement joins TRBV27 to TRBJ1-1; 7 nucleotides align to TRBD1. CDR3 length: 16 amino acids. Per germline, CDR1 MNHEY and CDR2 SMNVEV (reference sequence). Trimming removed 5 bases from V and 0 bases from J; junction bases left unmatched: 9. DNA for the CDR3: TGTGCCAGCAGTCCCCACAGGGGCGGAATGAACACTGAAGCTTTCTTT. Its protein product is CASSPHRGGMNTEAFF.

This clonotype is medium-sized. This chain joins TRBV27 and TRBJ2-5; D perhaps matches TRBD2 (6 bases). V lost 8 bases to trimming and J lost 4 bases, with 17 bases between them. Germline V gene sequence: CDR1 MNHEY, CDR2 SMNVEV (reference sequence). CDR3 length equals 14 residues. The CDR3 here is CASPFYRGTETQYF. DNA for the CDR3: TGTGCCAGCCCATTCTACCGGGGGACAGAGACCCAGTACTTC.

V usage is TRBV20-1 and J usage is TRBJ2-2; D may correspond to TRBD1 or TRBD2 (5 bases each). The CDR3 totals 11 residues. CDR1 and CDR2 from the germline V gene are DFQATT and SNEGSKA (reference sequence). V was clipped by 6 bases and J by 8 bases, with 10 bases between them. The CDR3 protein is CSARGSGELFF. The CDR3 DNA follows: TGCAGTGCGAGGGGCTCGGGGGAGCTGTTTTTT.

V and J are TRBV11-3 and TRBJ2-3, with TRBD2 identical over 7 bases. Germline lookup yields CDR1 SGHNT and CDR2 YENEEA. The CDR3 consists of 16 residues. V trimming: 0 bases; J trimming: 5 bases; junction bases outside the gene matches: 8. The CDR3 spells CASSLDLGLAVDTQYF. The CDR3 region has the DNA TGTGCCAGCAGCTTAGATCTTGGGCTAGCGGTAGATACGCAGTATTTT.

A note on this clonotype: A junction end diverges from the germline sequence, so it may reflect a read error. The V gene is TRBV10-1, the J gene TRBJ2-2, with TRBD1 identical over 7 bases. The CDR3 contains 14 residues. From germline, CDR1 is WNHNN and CDR2 SYGVQD (reference sequence). CDR3 loop: CTSSDRVDTGELFF. Here the CDR3 DNA reads TGCACCAGCAGCGACAGGGTCGACACCGGGGAGCTGTTTTTT.

The CDR3 region has the DNA TGCGCCAGCAGCTTACGACTCCTACAAGAGACCCAGTACTTC. Its protein product is CASSLRLLQETQYF. The chain joins TRBV5-1 to TRBJ2-5; D is ambiguous. The CDR3 runs to 14 residues. CDR1 is SGHRS and CDR2 is YFSETQ in the germline V gene. The V and J ends lost 2 bases and 2 bases respectively, with 10 bases between them.

The V call is TRBV18, the J call TRBJ1-2; TRBD1 matches at 7 bases. The CDR3 spans 13 residues. The V gene end was trimmed by 6 bases and the J gene end by 3 bases; junction bases not matched to a gene: 4. Looked up from germline, CDR1 is KGHSH and CDR2 is LQKENI. For the CDR3, the DNA is TGTGCCAGCTCCCCCACAGGGGACTATGGCTACACCTTC. This gives the protein CASSPTGDYGYTF.

V is TRBV7-8 and J is TRBJ2-5, with TRBD2 matching 7 bases. Per germline, CDR1 SGHVS and CDR2 FQNEAQ. V trimming: 5 bases; J trimming: 1 base; junction bases outside the gene matches: 10. The CDR3 has 16 amino acids. CDR3 protein: CASSRFRGVAQETQYF. In DNA form, the CDR3 reads TGTGCCAGCAGCCGTTTCCGGGGGGTTGCCCAAGAGACCCAGTACTTC.

The chain recombines TRBV28 with TRBJ2-1; D might be TRBD2 (5 bases). Looked up from germline, CDR1 is MDHEN and CDR2 is SYDVKM. V lost 7 bases and J 5 bases, leaving 18 bases between the germline ends. This CDR3 is 15 amino acids long. The CDR3 here is CASIETKFDHNEQFF. The CDR3 DNA reads as TGTGCCAGCATCGAGACTAAGTTTGACCACAATGAGCAGTTCTTC. The whole variable domain, filled in from reference TRBV28 and TRBJ2-1, reads DVKVTQSSRYLVKRTGEKVFLECVQDMDHENMFWYRQDPGLGLRLIYFSYDVKMKEKGDIPEGYSVSREKKERFSLILESASTNQTSMYLCASIETKFDHNEQFFGPGTRLTVL.

This clonotype has more than one count but fewer than ten. V and J are TRBV7-8 and TRBJ2-3, with 8 bases aligning to TRBD1. The CDR3 length is 17 residues. The junction had 9 bases not matched to a gene; V was cut back by 0 bases and J by 4 bases. Germline-derived CDR1 and CDR2 are SGHVS and FQNEAQ. The CDR3 reads CASSLAIPGQVADTQYF. In nucleotides, the CDR3 is TGTGCCAGCAGCTTAGCGATCCCGGGACAGGTCGCAGATACGCAGTATTTT. Variable domain in full (rest from reference TRBV7-8 and TRBJ2-3): GAGVSQSPRYKVAKRGQDVALRCDPISGHVSLFWYQQALGQGPEFLTYFQNEAQLDKSGLPSDRFFAERPEGSVSTLKIQRTQQEDSAVYLCASSLAIPGQVADTQYFGPGTRLTVL.

There are a few counts of this clonotype. CDR3 in amino acids: CASSIGRASRNQPQHF. Written as DNA, the CDR3 is TGTGCCAGTAGTATCGGACGGGCGAGTCGCAATCAGCCCCAGCATTTT. This chain connects TRBV19 to TRBJ1-5; no reliable D call. Deletions cut 3 bases from V and 2 bases from J, with 14 bases between. This CDR3 spans 16 amino acids. CDR1 and CDR2 from the germline V gene are LNHDA and SQIVND (reference sequence). The whole variable domain, filled in from reference TRBV19 and TRBJ1-5, reads DGGITQSPKYLFRKEGQNVTLSCEQNLNHDAMYWYRQDPGQGLRLIYYSQIVNDFQKGDIAEGYSVSREKKESFPLTVTSAQKNPTAFYLCASSIGRASRNQPQHFGDGTRLSIL.

This clonotype is medium-sized (0.01 to 0.1%) within its sample. The CDR3 region has the DNA TGCAGTGCTGGGAAGGGACAGAGCTACACCTTC. Translated: CSAGKGQSYTF. This chain links TRBV20-1 with TRBJ1-2; TRBD1 agrees at 7 bases. V lost 5 bases and J lost 9; bases outside the gene matches: 6. CDR1 and CDR2 (germline): DFQATT, SNEGSKA (reference sequence). The CDR3 length is 11 residues.

This clonotype has just a few counts. The chain employs TRBV30 and TRBJ2-3; 10 bases line up with TRBD2. V was pared by 2 bases and J by 7 bases, with 6 bases of the junction left unmatched. Germline V CDR1 and CDR2: GTSNPN, SVGIG (reference sequence). The CDR3 is made up of 14 amino acids. The CDR3 region is CAWSPGTSAHTQYF. The CDR3 nucleotides are TGTGCCTGGAGTCCCGGGACTAGCGCACATACGCAGTATTTT.

There are a few counts of this clonotype. The rearrangement links TRBV2 to TRBJ2-1, with D possibly TRBD1 on 6 matching bases. V was shortened by 3 bases and J by 6 bases, with 12 bases between the two germline ends. The CDR3 has 14 amino acids. CDR1 SNHLY and CDR2 FYNNEI come from the germline V gene. The CDR3 sequence: CASSDWQGSNEQFF. For the CDR3, the DNA is TGTGCCAGCAGTGATTGGCAGGGGAGCAATGAGCAGTTCTTC. Based on the CDR3 plus reference TRBV2 and TRBJ2-1, the full variable domain is EPEVTQTPSHQVTQMGQEVILRCVPISNHLYFYWYRQILGQKVEFLVSFYNNEISEKSEIFDDQFSVERPDGSNFTLKIRSTKLEDSAMYFCASSDWQGSNEQFFGPGTRLTVL.

The chain couples TRBV5-4 to TRBJ2-5, with a possible D match to TRBD1 (5 bases). Germline-derived CDR1 and CDR2 are SGHNT and YYREEE (reference sequence). This CDR3 has 15 amino acids. Trimming left V 4 bases short and J 1 base short, with 14 bases between. This CDR3 is CASSRKTAIQETQYF. CDR3 DNA: TGTGCCAGCAGCCGGAAGACAGCGATCCAAGAGACCCAGTACTTC. Variable domain in full (rest from reference TRBV5-4 and TRBJ2-5): ETGVTQSPTHLIKTRGQQVTLRCSSQSGHNTVSWYQQALGQGPQFIFQYYREEENGRGNFPPRFSGLQFPNYSSELNVNALELDDSALYLCASSRKTAIQETQYFGPGTRLLVL.

J is TRBJ2-3 and V is TRBV9, with D possibly being TRBD2 (5 bases). Per germline, CDR1 SGDLS and CDR2 YYNGEE. CDR3 length equals 15 residues. V lost 4 bases to trimming and J lost 3 bases, with 15 bases between them. The CDR3 coding sequence is TGTGCCAGCAGCCTGTACGGGGAGCCGACAGATACGCAGTATTTT. It is translated as CASSLYGEPTDTQYF.

This sequence joins TRBV30 and TRBJ1-1; a possible D gene is TRBD1 (5 bases). Germline lookup yields CDR1 GTSNPN and CDR2 SVGIG (reference sequence). The CDR3 covers 14 residues. The V gene lost 0 bases and the J gene lost 0 bases, with 8 bases spanning the gap. In DNA form, the CDR3 reads TGTGCCTGGAGTGTCGGGACGGTGAACACTGAAGCTTTCTTT. Its translation is CAWSVGTVNTEAFF.

V usage is TRBV4-1 and J usage is TRBJ2-2; possibly TRBD1 for D (5 bases). Germline assignment: CDR1 MGHRA and CDR2 YSYEKL. V was cut by 4 bases and J by 2 bases, with 14 bases left in between. This CDR3 is built from 16 residues. The CDR3, as DNA: TGCGCCAGCAGCCCGATTCGGCGGACAAACACCGGGGAGCTGTTTTTT. It codes for CASSPIRRTNTGELFF.

The chain uses TRBV19 and TRBJ2-7; TRBD2 matches at 7 bases. Germline lookup yields CDR1 LNHDA and CDR2 SQIVND (reference sequence). CDR3 length: 15 amino acids. V gave up 6 bases and J gave up 1 base; unmatched junction bases: 9. CDR3 DNA: TGTGCCAGTAGCGATCCCCCTAGCGGTTCCTACGAGCAGTACTTC. It specifies CASSDPPSGSYEQYF.

This sequence joins TRBV20-1 and TRBJ2-5; the match to TRBD2 covers 10 bases. Trimming at V came to 0 bases and at J to 2 bases, leaving 3 bases not matched to a gene. Germline values: CDR1 DFQATT, CDR2 SNEGSKA (reference sequence). The CDR3 contains 15 residues. The CDR3 DNA reads TGCAGTGCTAGAGAACCAGCGGGGGGGCAAGAGACCCAGTACTTC. Its protein is CSAREPAGGQETQYF.

Details on this clonotype: A much larger clone lies a single base off, so this may be a read error. The rearrangement links TRBV6-1 to TRBJ2-1, with 9 positions matching TRBD2. The CDR3 extends over 15 amino acids. Germline V gene data show CDR1 as MNHNS and CDR2 as SASEGT. CDR3 loop: CAGRSSGGPNNEQFF. CDR3 DNA: TGTGCCGGCAGATCAAGCGGGGGGCCAAACAATGAGCAGTTCTTC.

This sequence joins TRBV14 and TRBJ2-3, with 7 bases fitting TRBD2. Germline-derived CDR1 and CDR2 are SGHDN and FVKESK. With V trimmed by 1 base and J by 2 bases, 9 bases remained unmatched. The CDR3 length is 17 residues. DNA of the CDR3: TGTGCCAGCAGCCAAGGTTTGCTAGCGGTTCCCACAGATACGCAGTATTTT. Its protein product is CASSQGLLAVPTDTQYF.

This clonotype was observed a handful of times. V usage is TRBV24-1 and J usage is TRBJ2-7; D not resolved. This CDR3 contains 14 residues. CDR1 and CDR2 (germline): KGHDR, SFDVKD. V lost 3 bases to trimming and J lost 4 bases, with 12 bases between them. Here the CDR3 DNA reads TGTGCCACCAGTGATCGATGGACCCCATACGAGCAGTACTTC. Its protein is CATSDRWTPYEQYF.